This entry describes one T cell receptor beta chain. Its antigen is unknown. These data originate in a study of shared clonotypes between healthy human individuals. Negatively enriched CD4+ T cells were divided by CD45RA into naive and memory. Study results and limitations: Memory subsets had estimated richness that was generally smaller than that of naive subsets.

TCRdb's copy holds only in-frame clones and misses some; the assay was immunoSEQ multiplex PCR. Here the sample spans approximately 2.5 million clones, around nine tenths being singletons. V was cut by 2 bases and J by 2 bases, with 13 bases left in between. This CDR3 has 15 residues. Germline CDR1 reads SGHDT; CDR2 reads YYEEEE. This receptor was obtained from a man between 18 and 29 years old in good health. The chain recombines TRBV5-6 with TRBJ2-5; D may be TRBD1 (6 bases). Sequenced material: naive CD4+ T cells sorted from blood. The subset here: CD45RA+ positively selected. CDR3 in amino acids: CASSFAGTSQETQYF. CDR3 nucleotides: TGTGCCAGCAGCTTCGCCGGGACATCACAAGAGACCCAGTACTTC.